These T cell receptor beta chains were read from a single sample in a study of lymphopenia after photon versus proton radiotherapy. This table comes from immunoSEQ multiplex PCR, and its TCRdb copy is limited to in-frame clones, with some not included. The table shows approximately 91,000 clones, with around 88% occurring only once. The sequences come from peripheral blood, collected from a patient treated with proton-based radiotherapy. The receptors were sampled from a man aged 55-75 years with pancreatic cancer. CDR3s leave out the opening cysteine and the closing phenylalanine or tryptophan. D genes are given only for firm matches.

v_gene: TRBV18
j_gene: TRBJ1-5
d_gene: TRBD1
CDR3aa: ASSPSGQGSNQPQH

v_gene: TRBV14
j_gene: TRBJ2-1
d_gene: .
CDR3aa: ASSQDLRGQGFEQF

v_gene: TRBV25-1
j_gene: TRBJ2-1
d_gene: .
CDR3aa: ASSEGALSYNEQF

v_gene: TRBV28
j_gene: TRBJ2-1
d_gene: .
CDR3aa: GVGLASEQF

v_gene: TRBV4-3
j_gene: TRBJ2-2
d_gene: .
CDR3aa: ASSQLQGTGELF

v_gene: TRBV4-2
j_gene: TRBJ1-4
d_gene: .
CDR3aa: ASSQALGTENEKLF

v_gene: TRBV5-1
j_gene: TRBJ2-2
d_gene: .
CDR3aa: ASSPGLTGELF

v_gene: TRBV9
j_gene: TRBJ2-1
d_gene: .
CDR3aa: ASSVAPTVHEQF

v_gene: TRBV30
j_gene: TRBJ1-2
d_gene: TRBD1
CDR3aa: AWSEGANRGYT

v_gene: TRBV7-9
j_gene: TRBJ2-4
d_gene: TRBD1
CDR3aa: ASSPPQTGSWNIQY

v_gene: TRBV7-9
j_gene: TRBJ1-4
d_gene: .
CDR3aa: ASSIFTSTNEKLF

v_gene: TRBV21-1
j_gene: TRBJ2-1
d_gene: .
CDR3aa: ASSRPTSGVNEQF

v_gene: TRBV18
j_gene: TRBJ1-4
d_gene: .
CDR3aa: ASSPRDATNEKLF

v_gene: TRBV7-8
j_gene: TRBJ2-7
d_gene: .
CDR3aa: ASSLRADYSYEQY

v_gene: TRBV27
j_gene: TRBJ2-3
d_gene: .
CDR3aa: ASSLSKTDSGTDTQY

v_gene: TRBV6-5
j_gene: TRBJ1-1
d_gene: .
CDR3aa: ASSFLGPADTEAF